What follows describes a single T cell receptor beta chain. This record comes from a study of blood T cell repertoires in COVID-19. The method was immunoSEQ multiplex PCR; TCRdb's version includes in-frame clones alone and lacks a portion of them. The data show 150,000 to 200,000 clones, 80% to 90% seen once. The material sequenced was peripheral blood. This TCR was recovered from a man aged 35-49 years with active or convalescent COVID-19.

CDR3 DNA: TGTGCCAGCAACCACGGGACAGGGGGAGCAGATACGCAGTATTTT. It is translated as CASNHGTGGADTQYF. This chain uses TRBV3-1 (or the pseudogene TRBV3-2) with TRBJ2-3; 11 bases are shared with TRBD1. V was pared by 7 bases and J by 4 bases, with 7 bases of the junction left unmatched. CDR1 and CDR2 (germline): LGHDT, YNNKEL (reference sequence). The CDR3 totals 15 residues.